These 10 T cell receptor beta chains came from one sample sequenced in a study of T cell responses to AZD1222 COVID-19 vaccine (dated by TCRdb to the early 2020s). Libraries were prepared through the immunoSEQ multiplex PCR assay. As stored in TCRdb, this immuneACCESS dataset retains in-frame rearrangements with V and J assigned. A fraction of the clones does not appear; measured against another copy, unresolved V genes explain less than half of the discrepancy, and the remainder lacks a known reason. For this sample there are 110,000 or so clones; about nine tenths appear just once. Together, the top ten hold about 6.8% of the sample. Explained via the paper, the time point label denotes: about 28 days (+/-7) after the second vaccine dose. The starting material was peripheral blood, obtained 28 days after the second AZD1222 dose. The receptors shown here come from an adult who received the AZD1222 COVID-19 vaccine.

This clone was counted a single time. The V and J genes are TRBV7-6 and TRBJ2-1; 9 bases are a match to TRBD2. The CDR3 is 19 amino acids. V trimming: 4 bases; J trimming: 4 bases; junction bases outside the gene matches: 17. Germline CDR1 and CDR2: SGHVS and FNYEAQ. DNA of the CDR3: TGTGCCAGCAGCTCCACTCCCCCTAGCGGGGCGTCCCTGTACAATGAGCAGTTCTTC. This gives the protein CASSSTPPSGASLYNEQFF.

The chain carries TRBV3-1 (or the pseudogene TRBV3-2) and TRBJ2-2, with D unresolved. The V gene lost 1 base and the J gene lost 5 bases, with 5 bases spanning the gap. Germline values: CDR1 LGHDT, CDR2 YNNKEL (reference sequence). CDR3 length: 13 residues. The CDR3 reads CASSQGFTGELFF. As DNA, the CDR3 is TGTGCCAGCAGCCAAGGATTTACCGGGGAGCTGTTTTTT.

The rearrangement links TRBV19 to TRBJ1-5, with D tentatively TRBD1 (6 bases). The V end was cut by 4 bases, the J end by 4 bases, with 17 bases between. The CDR3 runs 16 residues. Germline lookup yields CDR1 LNHDA and CDR2 SQIVND (reference sequence). CDR3 amino acids: CASSTAPGQNNQPQHF. CDR3 bases: TGTGCCAGTAGTACAGCCCCGGGACAAAATAATCAGCCCCAGCATTTT.

J is TRBJ2-5 and V is TRBV5-1, with TRBD1 identical over 8 bases. This CDR3 comprises 15 residues. J gave up 1 base and V 4 bases, and 6 bases lay outside the gene matches. Germline V gives CDR1 SGHRS, CDR2 YFSETQ. Here the CDR3 reads CASSIRGQFQETQYF. CDR3 nucleotide sequence: TGCGCCAGCAGCATCAGGGGGCAATTCCAAGAGACCCAGTACTTC. Full variable domain (outside the CDR3, taken from reference TRBV5-1 and TRBJ2-5): KAGVTQTPRYLIKTRGQQVTLSCSPISGHRSVSWYQQTPGQGLQFLFEYFSETQRNKGNFPGRFSGRQFSNSRSEMNVSTLELGDSALYLCASSIRGQFQETQYFGPGTRLLVL.

The rearrangement links TRBV19 to TRBJ1-1, with D possibly matching TRBD1 (6 bases). This CDR3 region has 20 residues. Between the trimmed V and J ends, which lost 4 bases and 0 bases, there was a span of 27 bases. CDR1 LNHDA and CDR2 SQIVND come from the germline V gene (reference sequence). The CDR3 protein is CASSKSSRGLSSNMNTEAFF. CDR3 sequence (DNA): TGTGCCAGTAGTAAGTCGTCCAGGGGCCTCTCGAGTAATATGAACACTGAAGCTTTCTTT.

The V and J genes are TRBV19 and TRBJ1-6; D is unresolved. The length of the CDR3 is 16 residues. Germline CDR1 and CDR2: LNHDA and SQIVND (reference sequence). Trimming stripped 1 base from V and 0 bases from J, with 7 bases between. CDR3 residues: CASSIGESSYNSPLHF. The CDR3 DNA reads TGTGCCAGTAGTATAGGGGAGAGCTCCTATAATTCACCCCTCCACTTT.

The rearrangement links TRBV21-1 to TRBJ2-3; the table's D call of TRBD1 was not tested on the DNA. TRBV21-1 is labeled a pseudogene. This CDR3 is built from 15 residues. CDR3 loop: CASGQRGIRTDTQYF. DNA for the CDR3: TGTGCCAGCGGTCAGAGGGGGATACGCACAGATACGCAGTATTTT.

The chain is built from TRBV5-6 and TRBJ2-5; unclear D gene. Trimming took off 2 bases at V and 5 bases at J, with 16 bases between the two ends. The CDR3 is 15 amino acids. The germline V gene has CDR1 SGHDT and CDR2 YYEEEE. The CDR3 DNA sequence: TGTGCCAGCAGCTTTAGTCCCTCGGGCTCGGAGACCCAGTACTTC. Amino acid sequence: CASSFSPSGSETQYF.

The V and J genes are TRBV7-9 and TRBJ2-2; 8 bases are a match to TRBD1. Germline-derived CDR1 and CDR2 are SEHNR and FQNEAQ (reference sequence). The CDR3 sequence is 16 residues long. Germline trimming cut 4 bases from V and 6 bases from J; bases unmatched to any gene: 10. The CDR3 DNA is TGTGCCAGCAGCTACAGAGCCGGACAGGGCCCCGGGGAGCTGTTTTTT. This sequence encodes CASSYRAGQGPGELFF.

The chain couples TRBV25-1 to TRBJ2-7; the match to TRBD1 covers 7 bases. Germline CDR1 MGHDK, CDR2 SYGVNS. The CDR3 runs 13 residues. J gave up 1 base and V 6 bases, and 3 bases lay outside the gene matches. In DNA form, the CDR3 reads TGTGCCAGCAGCCGACAGGGTTCCTACGAGCAGTACTTC. Its translation is CASSRQGSYEQYF.